This TCR beta chain was recovered during a study of OX40 agonist ivuxolimab in advanced cancers. Across the whole study: Ivuxolimab was delivered to patients intravenously every 2 weeks at doses spanning 0.01 to 10 mg/kg. Checkpoint inhibitors had been given previously to 40% of patients.

Trimming at V came to 8 bases and at J to 3 bases, leaving 4 bases not matched to a gene. Germline assignment: CDR1 LNHDA and CDR2 SQIVND (reference sequence). The CDR3 runs 14 residues. Data came from immunoSEQ multiplex PCR; TCRdb stores just in-frame clones and leaves some out. The sample has some 99,000 clones, approximately 94% seen once. The chain employs TRBV19 and TRBJ2-1; 10 bases match TRBD2. The sample in question was CD4+ or CD8+ T cells sorted from blood, obtained in a trial of the OX40 agonist ivuxolimab. The receptor was isolated from an adult with an advanced solid tumor such as melanoma, head and neck, liver or kidney cancer. As DNA, the CDR3 is TGTGCCAGTCAGCGGGGGGGCTTCTACAATGAGCAGTTCTTC. Amino acid sequence: CASQRGGFYNEQFF.